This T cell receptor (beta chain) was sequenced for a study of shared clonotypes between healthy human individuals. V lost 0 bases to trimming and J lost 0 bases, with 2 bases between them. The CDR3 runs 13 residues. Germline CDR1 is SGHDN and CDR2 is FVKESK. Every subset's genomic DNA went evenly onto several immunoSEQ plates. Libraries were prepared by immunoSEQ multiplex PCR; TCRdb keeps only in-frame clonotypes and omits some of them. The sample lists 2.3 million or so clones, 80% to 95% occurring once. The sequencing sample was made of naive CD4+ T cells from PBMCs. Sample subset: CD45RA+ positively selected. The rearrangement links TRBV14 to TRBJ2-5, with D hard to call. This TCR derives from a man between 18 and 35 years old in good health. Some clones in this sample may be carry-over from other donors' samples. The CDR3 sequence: CASSQDYQETQYF. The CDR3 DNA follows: TGTGCCAGCAGCCAAGACTACCAAGAGACCCAGTACTTC.